This T cell receptor (beta chain) was retrieved from a study of T cell responses to AZD1222 COVID-19 vaccine. Overall study results and limits: Nearly half of spike-specific TCRs reportedly go after variant regions that carry no mutations. Baseline seropositives among AZD1222 recipients totaled only five to seven. The study sampled repertoires only after the peak T cell response.

Trimming pared 2 bases from V and 2 bases from J, leaving 9 bases between. Germline-derived CDR1 and CDR2 are MDHEN and SYDVKM. The CDR3 runs 14 residues. Only in-frame clones appear in the TCRdb table, and some are missing; sequencing was by immunoSEQ multiplex PCR. The sample consists of approximately 270,000 clones, around 93% of them appearing once. In regard to this clone: Its antigen is undetermined.

Here the sequenced sample was peripheral blood, taken 28 days after the second AZD1222 dose. V and J are TRBV28 and TRBJ1-1; D uncertain. The sequence derives from an adult who received the AZD1222 COVID-19 vaccine. CDR3 sequence reads: CASSLPQVNTEAFF. The CDR3 DNA follows: TGTGCCAGCAGTTTACCTCAGGTTAACACTGAAGCTTTCTTT.